The 4 T cell receptor beta chains given below trace back to one sample, sequenced in a study of shared clonotypes between healthy human individuals. Here immunoSEQ multiplex PCR was the method, and the copy in TCRdb shows in-frame clones only, minus some. This table holds about 990,000 clones, about 80% found once. Sequenced material: memory CD4+ T cells from PBMCs. Subset here: CD45RA-negative fraction. Receptors were obtained from a man between 18 and 29 years old in good health. Some clones in this sample may be carry-over from other donors' samples.

V is TRBV7-9 and J is TRBJ1-2; D call uncertain. This CDR3 contains 13 residues. CDR1 is SEHNR, CDR2 FQNEAQ, per germline (reference sequence). V lost 6 bases, J lost 4 bases, and 12 bases lay in between. The CDR3 here is CASRDAVLYGYTF. CDR3 nucleotide sequence: TGTGCCAGCAGGGACGCGGTACTCTATGGCTACACCTTC.

V gene TRBV28 combines with J gene TRBJ2-3; D is ambiguous. From germline, CDR1 is MDHEN and CDR2 SYDVKM. V dropped 3 bases and J dropped 7 bases, with 17 bases sitting between them. This CDR3 is built from 15 residues. CDR3 bases: TGTGCCAGCAGTTTCGATCCCGTCCGGACGTATACGCAGTATTTT. This translates into CASSFDPVRTYTQYF.

The chain recombines TRBV28 with TRBJ1-6; the D is unclear. The CDR3 has 17 residues. CDR1 is MDHEN and CDR2 is SYDVKM in the germline V gene. V was trimmed by 5 bases and J by 4 bases, leaving 18 bases between them. The CDR3 region has the DNA TGTGCCAGCAGTGCAATGGCCAGCAGTTTTTATAATTCACCCCTCCACTTT. The encoded protein is CASSAMASSFYNSPLHF.

V usage is TRBV30 and J usage is TRBJ2-7; weak D call: TRBD2 (5 bases). Germline V gene lookup returns CDR1 GTSNPN and CDR2 SVGIG (reference sequence). V was clipped by 4 bases and J by 6 bases, with 10 bases between them. The CDR3 spans 11 residues. CDR3 DNA: TGTGCCTGGACCCTCCGGGGCGAGCAGTACTTC. It specifies CAWTLRGEQYF.